This TCR beta chain stems from a study of cytomegalovirus exposure and HLA in healthy donors. Study-wide findings and caveats: Accurate predictions that matched the HLA-A and HLA-B alleles of most subjects were reportedly made from TCR beta sequences. Segments of the TCR beta V type were, in most cases, productive about 87% or about 30% of the time in an earlier analysis.

Despite likely unrecorded immune exposures, the donors were nominally healthy at the time of sampling. CDR1 is SGHDT, CDR2 YYEEEE, per germline. The CDR3 consists of 12 residues. V was trimmed by 0 bases and J by 11 bases, leaving 11 bases between them. PCR was performed using 60 Vbeta and 13 Jbeta primers. TCRdb's table, derived via immunoSEQ multiplex PCR, lists solely in-frame clones and lacks some. Among some 150,000 clones listed, 74% were seen once. Details on this clone: Its antigen remains unknown.

This sequence originates from a man younger than 40 in good health and CMV-seronegative. Specimen: PBMCs. The rearrangement uses TRBV5-6 and TRBJ1-1, with a weak D call TRBD1 (5 bases). CDR3 protein: CASSLGAGLAFF. The CDR3 nucleotides are TGTGCCAGCAGCTTGGGCGCAGGGCTGGCTTTCTTT.